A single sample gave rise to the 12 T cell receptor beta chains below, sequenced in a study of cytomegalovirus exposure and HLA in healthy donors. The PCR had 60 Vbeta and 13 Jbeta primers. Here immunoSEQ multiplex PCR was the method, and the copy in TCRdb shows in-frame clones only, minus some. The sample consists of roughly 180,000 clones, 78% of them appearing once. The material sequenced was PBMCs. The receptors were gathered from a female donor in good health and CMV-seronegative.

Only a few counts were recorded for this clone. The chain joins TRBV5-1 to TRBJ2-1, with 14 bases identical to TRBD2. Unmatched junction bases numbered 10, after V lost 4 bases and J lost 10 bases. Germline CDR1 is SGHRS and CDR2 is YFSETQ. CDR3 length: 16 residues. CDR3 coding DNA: TGCGCCAGCAGCGGGCAAGGACTAGCGGGAGGAGGCGAGCAGTTCTTC. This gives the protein CASSGQGLAGGGEQFF.

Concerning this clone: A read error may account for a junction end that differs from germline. CDR3 in amino acids: CASSLSSKGSGTVADTQYF. The CDR3, as DNA: TGTGCTAGCAGCTTATCTTCCAAGGGGTCCGGGACAGTGGCAGATACGCAGTATTTT. The genes are TRBV7-7 and TRBJ2-3; 7 nucleotides line up with TRBD1. The CDR3 loop spans 19 amino acids. Germline CDR1 SSHAT, CDR2 FNYEAQ (reference sequence).

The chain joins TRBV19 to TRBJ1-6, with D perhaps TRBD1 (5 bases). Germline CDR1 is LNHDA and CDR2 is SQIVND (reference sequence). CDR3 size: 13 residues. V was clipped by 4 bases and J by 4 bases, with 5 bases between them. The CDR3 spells CASSTGYNSPLHF. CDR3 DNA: TGTGCCAGTAGTACAGGGTATAATTCACCCCTCCACTTT.

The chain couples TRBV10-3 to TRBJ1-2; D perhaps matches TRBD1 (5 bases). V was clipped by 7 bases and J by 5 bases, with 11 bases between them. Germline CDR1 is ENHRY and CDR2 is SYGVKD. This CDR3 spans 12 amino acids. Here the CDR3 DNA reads TGTGCCATCACTGGAGGGGAGTATGGCTACACCTTC. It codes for CAITGGEYGYTF.

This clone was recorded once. CDR3 residues: CASSDDRGKVTYEQYF. The CDR3 DNA follows: TGTGCCAGCTCCGACGACAGGGGCAAGGTGACCTACGAGCAGTACTTC. V gene TRBV18 combines with J gene TRBJ2-7, with 8 positions matching TRBD1. CDR1 is KGHSH and CDR2 is LQKENI in the germline V gene. The CDR3 runs to 16 residues. V lost 6 bases, J lost 2 bases, and 12 bases stayed unmatched.

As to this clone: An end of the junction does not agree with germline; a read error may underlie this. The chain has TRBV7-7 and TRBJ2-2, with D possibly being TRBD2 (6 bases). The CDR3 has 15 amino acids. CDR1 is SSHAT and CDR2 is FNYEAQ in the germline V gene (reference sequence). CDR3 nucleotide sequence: TGTGCTAGCAGCTTAGTGGCGGGAAATACCGGGGAGCTGTTTTTT. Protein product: CASSLVAGNTGELFF.

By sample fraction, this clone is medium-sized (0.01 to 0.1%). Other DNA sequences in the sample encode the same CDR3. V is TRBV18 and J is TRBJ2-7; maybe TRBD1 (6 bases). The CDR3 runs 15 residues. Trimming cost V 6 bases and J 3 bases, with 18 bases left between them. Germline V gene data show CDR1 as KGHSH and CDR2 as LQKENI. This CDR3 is CASSPYRDTLYEQYF. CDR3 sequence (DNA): TGTGCCAGCTCCCCATACCGGGACACGCTCTACGAGCAGTACTTC.

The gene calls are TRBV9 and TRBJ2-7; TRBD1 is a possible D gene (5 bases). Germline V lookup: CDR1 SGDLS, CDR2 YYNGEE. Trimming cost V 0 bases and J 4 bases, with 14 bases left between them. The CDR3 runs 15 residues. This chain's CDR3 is CASSVGEGDIYEQYF. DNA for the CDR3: TGTGCCAGCAGCGTAGGGGAAGGGGATATTTACGAGCAGTACTTC.

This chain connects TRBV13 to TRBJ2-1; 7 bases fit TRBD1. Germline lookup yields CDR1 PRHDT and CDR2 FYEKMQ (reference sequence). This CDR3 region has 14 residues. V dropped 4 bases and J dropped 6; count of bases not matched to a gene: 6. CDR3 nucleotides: TGTGCCAGCAGCTACCGGGACAGACGCAATGAGCAGTTCTTC. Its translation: CASSYRDRRNEQFF. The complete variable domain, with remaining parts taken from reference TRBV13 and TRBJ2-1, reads AAGVIQSPRHLIKEKRETATLKCYPIPRHDTVYWYQQGPGQDPQFLISFYEKMQSDKGSIPDRFSAQQFSDYHSELNMSSLELGDSALYFCASSYRDRRNEQFFGPGTRLTVL.

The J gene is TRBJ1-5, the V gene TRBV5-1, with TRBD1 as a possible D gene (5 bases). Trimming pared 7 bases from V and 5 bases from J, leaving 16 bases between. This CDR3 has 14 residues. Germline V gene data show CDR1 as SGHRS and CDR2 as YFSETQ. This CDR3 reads CASGRDLTDQPQHF. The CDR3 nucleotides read TGCGCCAGCGGGCGGGACTTGACAGATCAGCCCCAGCATTTT.

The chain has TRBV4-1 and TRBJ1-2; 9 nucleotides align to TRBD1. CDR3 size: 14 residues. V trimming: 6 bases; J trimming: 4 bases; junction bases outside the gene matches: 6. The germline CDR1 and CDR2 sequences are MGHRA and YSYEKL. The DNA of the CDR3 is TGCGCCAGCAGGGGGACAGGGACTCCCTATGGCTACACCTTC. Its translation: CASRGTGTPYGYTF.

CDR3 protein: CAIERITGELFF. The DNA of the CDR3 is TGTGCCATCGAGCGAATAACCGGGGAGCTGTTTTTT. The chain combines TRBV10-3 with TRBJ2-2, with D unclear. Trimming stripped 8 bases from V and 5 bases from J, with 9 bases between. Germline assignment: CDR1 ENHRY and CDR2 SYGVKD. This CDR3 has 12 amino acids.